This T cell receptor (beta chain) is drawn from a study of CD8 T cells in Susac syndrome. Multiple sclerosis controls were treatment-naive patients with stable or active relapsing-remitting disease. Negative isolation yielded the CD8+ and CD4+ T cells, while FACS enriched the TEMRA cells. cDNA came from roughly 0.53 to 1 ug RNA primed by random hexamers. Multiplex immunoSEQ PCR targeted 54 Vbeta and 13 Jbeta TCR beta segments. Each CDR3 protein gets one entry after TCRdb re-called the immunoSEQ multiplex PCR reads with MiXCR. Of roughly 130,000 distinct CDR3 sequences listed, about 94% were seen once; the top ten hold about 0.13%. CDR3 length: 17 residues.

The sequencing sample was made of CD4+ T cells from PBMCs. The sequence came from a human donor with multiple sclerosis. This rearrangement joins TRBV21-1 to TRBJ2-1; no check of the table's D call, TRBD2, against the DNA was made. TRBV21-1 has pseudogene status. The CDR3 here is CASSKFIAGCLYNEQFF. The CDR3 DNA sequence: TGTGCCAGCAGCAAATTCATAGCGGGGTGCCTCTACAATGAGCAGTTCTTC.